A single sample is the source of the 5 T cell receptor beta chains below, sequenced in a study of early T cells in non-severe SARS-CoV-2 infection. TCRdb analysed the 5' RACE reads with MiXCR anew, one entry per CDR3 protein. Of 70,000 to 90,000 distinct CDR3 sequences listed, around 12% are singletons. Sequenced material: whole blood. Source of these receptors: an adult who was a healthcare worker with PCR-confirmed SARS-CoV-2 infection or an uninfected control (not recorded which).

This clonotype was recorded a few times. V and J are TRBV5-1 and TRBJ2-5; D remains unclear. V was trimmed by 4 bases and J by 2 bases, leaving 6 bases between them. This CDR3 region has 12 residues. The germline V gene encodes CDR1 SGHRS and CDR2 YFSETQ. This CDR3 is CASSPQQETQYF. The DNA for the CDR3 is TGCGCCAGCAGCCCACAACAAGAGACCCAGTACTTC.

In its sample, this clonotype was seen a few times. CDR3 bases: TGTGCCAGCAGTCCAAGCGGAGCTGAGACCCAGTACTTC. Residues: CASSPSGAETQYF. The V gene is TRBV7-3, the J gene TRBJ2-5; TRBD2 might be the D (5 bases). The germline V and J ends were trimmed by 6 bases and 5 bases, with 13 bases remaining between them. The CDR3 has 13 residues. Germline assignment: CDR1 SGHTA and CDR2 FQGTGA.

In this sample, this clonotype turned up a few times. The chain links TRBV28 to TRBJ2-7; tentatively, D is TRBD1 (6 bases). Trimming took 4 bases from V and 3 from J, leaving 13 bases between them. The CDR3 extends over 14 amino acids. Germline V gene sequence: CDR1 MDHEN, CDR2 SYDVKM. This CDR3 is CASSWRGGSYEQYF. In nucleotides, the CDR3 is TGTGCCAGCAGTTGGCGAGGGGGAAGCTACGAGCAGTACTTC. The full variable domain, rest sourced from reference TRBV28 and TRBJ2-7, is DVKVTQSSRYLVKRTGEKVFLECVQDMDHENMFWYRQDPGLGLRLIYFSYDVKMKEKGDIPEGYSVSREKKERFSLILESASTNQTSMYLCASSWRGGSYEQYFGPGTRLTVT.

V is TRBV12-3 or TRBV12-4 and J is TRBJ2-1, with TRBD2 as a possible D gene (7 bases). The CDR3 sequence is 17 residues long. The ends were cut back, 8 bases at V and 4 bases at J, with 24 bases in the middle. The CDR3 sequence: CASWGGLAGNIYNEQFF. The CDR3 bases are TGTGCCAGCTGGGGGGGCCTGGCCGGAAACATTTACAATGAGCAGTTCTTC.

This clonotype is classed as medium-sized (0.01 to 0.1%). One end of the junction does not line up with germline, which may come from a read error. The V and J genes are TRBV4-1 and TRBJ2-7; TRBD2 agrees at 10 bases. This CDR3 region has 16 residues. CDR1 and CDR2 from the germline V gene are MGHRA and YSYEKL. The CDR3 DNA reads TGTGCCAGCAGCCAAGATCGGCTAGCGGGAGAAGGTGAGCAGTACTTC. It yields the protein CASSQDRLAGEGEQYF.